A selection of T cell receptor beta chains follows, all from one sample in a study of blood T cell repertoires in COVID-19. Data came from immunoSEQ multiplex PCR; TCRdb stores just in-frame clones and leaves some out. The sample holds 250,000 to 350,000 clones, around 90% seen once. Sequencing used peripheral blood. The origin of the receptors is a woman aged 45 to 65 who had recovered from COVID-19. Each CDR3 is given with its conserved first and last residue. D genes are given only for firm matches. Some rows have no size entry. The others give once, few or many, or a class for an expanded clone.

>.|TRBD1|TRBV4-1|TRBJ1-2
TGCGCCAGCAGCCCCCCCGAGGACAGGGGCAACTATGGCTACACCTTC
CASSPPEDRGNYGYTF
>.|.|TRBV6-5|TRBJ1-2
TGTGCCAGCAGTCCCCAGAACTATGGCTACACCTTC
CASSPQNYGYTF
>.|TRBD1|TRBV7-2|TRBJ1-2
TGTGCCAGCAGCTTACTAGGGGGGACAGGGGAGGGCTACACCTTC
CASSLLGGTGEGYTF
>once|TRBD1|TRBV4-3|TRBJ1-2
TGCGCCAGCAGCCAAGATCCAGGGGGAAGCTATGGCTACACCTTC
CASSQDPGGSYGYTF
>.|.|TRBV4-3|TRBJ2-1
TGCGCCAGCAGCCCGGACTTTAGCGCAAGCTCCTACAATGAGCAGTTCTTC
CASSPDFSASSYNEQFF
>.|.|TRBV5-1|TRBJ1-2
TGCGCCAGCAGCCCATGGACGGGATCCAAAGCTAACTATGGCTACACCTTC
CASSPWTGSKANYGYTF
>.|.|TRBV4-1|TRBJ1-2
TGCGCCAGCAGCCCAGGGGTGTCAGTTCTTAACTATGGCTACACCTTC
CASSPGVSVLNYGYTF
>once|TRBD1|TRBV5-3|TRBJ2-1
TGTGCCAGAAGCCTCCTGACAGGGGGCCCAGGCAATGAGCAGTTCTTC
CARSLLTGGPGNEQFF
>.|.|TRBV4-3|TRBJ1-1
TGCGCCAGCAGCCAAGCGGTATTGAACACTGAAGCTTTCTTT
CASSQAVLNTEAFF
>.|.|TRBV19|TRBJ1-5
TGTGCCAGTAAGCGGAGGGCGCGCAATCAGCCCCAGCATTTT
CASKRRARNQPQHF
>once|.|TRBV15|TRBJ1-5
TGTGCCACCAGCAGAGGGAGATATAGCAATCAGCCCCAGCATTTT
CATSRGRYSNQPQHF
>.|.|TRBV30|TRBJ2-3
TGTGCCCGCTCGGAGGGGGCAGCAGATACGCAGTATTTT
CARSEGAADTQYF
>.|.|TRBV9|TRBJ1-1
TGTGCCAGCAGCGTAGGAGGAGCCACTGAAGCTTTCTTT
CASSVGGATEAFF
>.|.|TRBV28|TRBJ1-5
TGTGCCAGCAGTCCAGTCAGGGTTATACACAATCAGCCCCAGCATTTT
CASSPVRVIHNQPQHF
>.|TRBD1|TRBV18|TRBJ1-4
TGTGCCAGCTCACCCCCGGGACAGGACGGTGAAAAACTGTTTTTT
CASSPPGQDGEKLFF
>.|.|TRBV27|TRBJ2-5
TGTGCCAGCAGCCCCCGAGGGTTCGGCAGGAAGGAGACCCAGTACTTC
CASSPRGFGRKETQYF
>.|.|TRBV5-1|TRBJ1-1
TGCGCCAGCAGCCCCTCGACAGTGAACACTGAAGCTTTCTTT
CASSPSTVNTEAFF
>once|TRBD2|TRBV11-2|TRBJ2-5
TGTGCCAGCAGCTTAGATAACCGGGGGGGCCAAGAGACCCAGTACTTC
CASSLDNRGGQETQYF
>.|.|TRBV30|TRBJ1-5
TGTGCCTGGAGCCCGAGTAATCAGCCCCAGCATTTT
CAWSPSNQPQHF
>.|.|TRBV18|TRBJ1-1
TGTGCCAGCTCACTCCACAGGGATACTGAAGCTTTCTTT
CASSLHRDTEAFF
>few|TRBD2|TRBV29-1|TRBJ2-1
TGCAGCGTCTCGGGGACTAGCGGATCCTACAATGAGCAGTTCTTC
CSVSGTSGSYNEQFF
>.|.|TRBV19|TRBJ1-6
TGTGCCAGTAGTCCACGAGGGGGGGCTAATTCACCCCTCCACTTT
CASSPRGGANSPLHF
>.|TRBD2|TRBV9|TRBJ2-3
TGTGCCAGCAGCGTAGGACTAGCGGGAGGGTTTGCTACAGATACGCAGTATTTT
CASSVGLAGGFATDTQYF
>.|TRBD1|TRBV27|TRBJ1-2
TGTGCCAGCAGTTTATTGGGCAGGGGGTATGGCTACACCTTC
CASSLLGRGYGYTF
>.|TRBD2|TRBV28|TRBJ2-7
TGTGCCAGCAGTTTTTCGGGGGAGGGAAGCCTCGAGCAGTACTTC
CASSFSGEGSLEQYF
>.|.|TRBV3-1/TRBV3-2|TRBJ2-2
TGTGCCAGCGAGGGGACACTCACCGGGGAGCTGTTTTTT
CASEGTLTGELFF
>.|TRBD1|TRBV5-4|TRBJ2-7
TGTGCCAGCAGCTTGGGGGGACAGGGTAAGAACTACGAGCAGTACTTC
CASSLGGQGKNYEQYF
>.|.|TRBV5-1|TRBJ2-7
TGCGCCAGCAGCTTGCCAGGGGGGTACGAGCAGTACTTC
CASSLPGGYEQYF
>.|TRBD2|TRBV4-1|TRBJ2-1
TGCGCCAGCAGCCGCCTAACTACTAGCGGGAGCCTCAATGAGCAGTTCTTC
CASSRLTTSGSLNEQFF
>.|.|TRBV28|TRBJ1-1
TGTGCCAGCAGTTTACAGAACACTGAAGCTTTCTTT
CASSLQNTEAFF
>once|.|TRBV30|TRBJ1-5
TGTGCCTGGAGTGTTGGTGGAGGTCATCAGCCCCAGCATTTT
CAWSVGGGHQPQHF
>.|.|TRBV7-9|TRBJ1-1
TGTGCCAGCAGCCCTCCCAATTCACACAACACTGAAGCTTTCTTT
CASSPPNSHNTEAFF
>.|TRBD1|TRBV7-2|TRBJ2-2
TGTGCCAGCAGCTTAGCGCGGACAGGGGCCGGGGAGCTGTTTTTT
CASSLARTGAGELFF
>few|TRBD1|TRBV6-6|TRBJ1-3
TGTGCCACCCGAGACAGGGGAGGAAACACCATATATTTT
CATRDRGGNTIYF
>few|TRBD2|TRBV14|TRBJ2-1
TGTGCCAGCAGCCAAGCCGCGGGGGGTGGCAATGAGCAGTTCTTC
CASSQAAGGGNEQFF
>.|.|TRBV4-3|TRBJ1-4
TGCGCCAGCAGCCAAGATGCCAGGAATGAAAAACTGTTTTTT
CASSQDARNEKLFF
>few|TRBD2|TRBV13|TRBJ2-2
TGTGCCAGCAGCTTAGTAGCGGGAGGATACACCGGGGAGCTGTTTTTT
CASSLVAGGYTGELFF
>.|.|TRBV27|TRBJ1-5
TGTGCCAGCAGTTTAGGCAGGGGTGATAACCAGCCCCAGCATTTT
CASSLGRGDNQPQHF
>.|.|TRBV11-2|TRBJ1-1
TGTGCCAGCAGCTTAGGGACGGGAGGGGCTTTCTTT
CASSLGTGGAFF
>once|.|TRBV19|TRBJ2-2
TGTGCCAGTAGTATACAGGGGTCGTCCGGGGAGCTGTTTTTT
CASSIQGSSGELFF
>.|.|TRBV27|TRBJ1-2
TGTGCCAGCAGTTTAACCCCAGGGCTCTATGGCTACACCTTC
CASSLTPGLYGYTF
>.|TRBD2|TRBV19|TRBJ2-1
TGTGCCAGTAGTAACCTCCCCGGGACTAGCGGGTACAATGAGCAGTTCTTC
CASSNLPGTSGYNEQFF
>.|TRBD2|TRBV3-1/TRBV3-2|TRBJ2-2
TGTGCCAGCAGCCCTCTAGCGGGTGCCGGGGAGCTGTTTTTT
CASSPLAGAGELFF
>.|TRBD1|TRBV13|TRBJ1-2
TGTGCCAGCAGCTTTGCGGATGACAGGGGCTATGGCTACACCTTC
CASSFADDRGYGYTF
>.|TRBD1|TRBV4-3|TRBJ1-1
TGCGCCAGCAGCCAAGCGGACAGGGGAAACGCTGAAGCTTTCTTT
CASSQADRGNAEAFF
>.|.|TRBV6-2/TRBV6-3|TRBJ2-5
TGTGCCAGCAGTTACTCGAAGCGCGGGACCCAGTACTTC
CASSYSKRGTQYF
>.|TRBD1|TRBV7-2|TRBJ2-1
TGTGCCAGCAGCCTCGGGACAGGGGTCTACAATGAGCAGTTCTTC
CASSLGTGVYNEQFF
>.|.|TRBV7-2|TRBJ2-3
TGTGCCAGCAGCTTAACGGCAGATACGCAGTATTTT
CASSLTADTQYF
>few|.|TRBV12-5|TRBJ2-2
TGTGCTAGTGGAACGGGGGCAGGGGGCACCGGGGAGCTGTTTTTT
CASGTGAGGTGELFF
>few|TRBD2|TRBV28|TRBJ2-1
TGTGCCAGCAGTTCCCCAGGTTCGGGGGAGGGCCACAATGAGCAGTTCTTC
CASSSPGSGEGHNEQFF
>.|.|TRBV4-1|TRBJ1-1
TGCGCCAGCAGCCAAGGGGGTCTCGAGGGTGAAGCTTTCTTT
CASSQGGLEGEAFF
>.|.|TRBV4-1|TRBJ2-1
TGCGCCAGCAGCCTCGGGTTGAGCTCCTACAATGAGCAGTTCTTC
CASSLGLSSYNEQFF
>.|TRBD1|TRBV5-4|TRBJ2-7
TGTGCCAGCAGCTCTCCGGGACAGGGCTACGAGCAGTACTTC
CASSSPGQGYEQYF
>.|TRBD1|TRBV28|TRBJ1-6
TGTGCCAGCAGTTATCCCGGGACAGGGGGCGTTAATTCACCCCTCCACTTT
CASSYPGTGGVNSPLHF
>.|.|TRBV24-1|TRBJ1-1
TGTGCCACCAGTGATCGAACAGGTGAAGCTTTCTTT
CATSDRTGEAFF
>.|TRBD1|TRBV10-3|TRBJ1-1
TGTGCCACCACTTCAGCGGACAGGCGGGACACTGAAGCTTTCTTT
CATTSADRRDTEAFF
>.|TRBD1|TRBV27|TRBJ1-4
TGTGCCAGCAGTTTATTTCCAGGGGGCAATGGGGCTAATGAAAAACTGTTTTTT
CASSLFPGGNGANEKLFF
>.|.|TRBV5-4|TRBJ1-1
TGTGCCAGCAGCTTGGTGGGGGCCCTCTACACTGAAGCTTTCTTT
CASSLVGALYTEAFF